The subject of this entry is one T cell receptor beta chain. Its antigen is as yet unknown. This record comes from a study of beta chain features in type 1 diabetes. Findings and caveats of the study: Naive, central memory and regulatory TCRB repertoires appeared more similar among patients than healthy donors. Shortening of TCRB CDR3s, moderate but significant, appeared in all four CD4+ subsets of Type 1 diabetes patients.

Expressed TCRB transcripts were sequenced because the entire RNA isolate underwent reverse transcription. This table comes from immunoSEQ multiplex PCR, and its TCRdb copy is limited to in-frame clones, with some not included. The data show over 700,000 clones, 17% seen once. This receptor was identified in a young woman in good health. Sequenced material: naive CD4+ T cells from blood.

The CDR3 region has the DNA TGTGCCACCCGGGACGTAGATCAGCCCCAGCATTTT. This translates into CATRDVDQPQHF. V gene TRBV10-3 combines with J gene TRBJ1-5, with D tentatively TRBD1 (5 bases). Per germline, CDR1 ENHRY and CDR2 SYGVKD. Trimming pared 10 bases from V and 5 bases from J, leaving 12 bases between. CDR3 length: 12 residues.